Sequencing of this T cell receptor (beta chain) was carried out in a study of cytomegalovirus exposure and HLA in healthy donors (dated by TCRdb to about 2017). About the study as a whole: In an earlier analysis of 587 of the donors, 250 to 300 Gb of sequence data and roughly 100 million unique TCR beta sequences from 150 million to 200 million T cells were reported. Besides the first cohort of some 670 subjects, a separate validation cohort made up of 120 or so different subjects was used. An early release that covered some 630 HLA-typed donors contained about 300 gigabases of sequencing data and about 84 million unique TCR sequences. Across approximately 420 genotyped donors of the cohort, an average of approximately 220,000 unique TCR beta nucleotide sequences per donor were sequenced, and 15% to 20% of those sequences were non-productive. Donor age, sex, ethnicity and CMV serostatus were compiled together with the repertoire data. The study was designed to test whether signatures of past pathogen exposure could be identified by cataloging public T cell receptors. Every discovery cohort repertoire had been produced on one sequencing platform. A later genetic analysis took genome-wide SNP genotypes for 398 of the 666 donors and used that subset as a discovery cohort. In an earlier analysis of over 550 of the donors, high-throughput TCR beta sequencing was used to judge whether each TCR beta V gene segment behaved as functional or pseudogenic. The T cell repertoires of under 700 subjects were profiled by immunosequencing and related to cytomegalovirus serostatus. Rather than using new phenotypic data, the later analysis identified candidate immune exposures from TCR beta sequences and from how often those sequences occurred across donors. Class I and class II HLA loci were covered by the typing at four-digit resolution. High-throughput TCR immunosequencing, statistical association of individual TCRs with disease status, and machine learning were combined to predict cytomegalovirus infection status. Typing coverage differed by locus: A, B, C, DRB1 and DQB1 were typed in about 629-640 donors, DQA1 in approximately 520, DPA1 in 600 to 610, and DPB1 in 472. Of the roughly 400 genotyped donors, 70% to 90% were placed in the genetic ancestry cluster associated with self-reported Caucasian donors. Five DR-DQ haplotypes were handled as single units for association and clustering because linkage in the cohort was strong. A later analysis re-examined previously published TCR beta repertoires from 500 to 700 donors and added high-resolution HLA genotyping to investigate patterns of TCR occurrence. Results the study describes overall, beyond this receptor: Some IMGT-functional V segments, including TRBV6-2 and TRBV6-3, could not be distinguished by the 87-base-pair reads and were therefore excluded. Linkage disequilibrium might explain the correlated functional status among segregating V segments, but an unknown experimental factor could not be ruled out. A few of the identified cytomegalovirus-associated TCR beta chains were confirmed in vitro to be specific for cytomegalovirus antigens. A later analysis found that most CMV-associated TCR beta chains appeared HLA-restricted, with HLA associations seemingly driven largely by CMV exposure. This cohort had only TCR beta chains sequenced, and the lack of alpha or paired-chain data limited which features could be detected. According to the authors, the approach could potentially be generalized to other disease states and immunological phenotypes. In a later analysis, TCR association rates were found to vary across HLA loci, with the most associated TCRs seen for DRB1 alleles and the fewest for HLA-C alleles. A later analysis found that HLA-associated TCR beta chains were more clonally expanded and had lower generation probabilities than equally common non-associated chains. In a later genetic analysis, a missense DCLRE1C variant was associated with V-gene and J-gene trimming of TCR beta chains, and the association was replicated in an independent cohort. Because HLA typing was missing for some donors at each locus, association tests included only the typed subset. A further reported finding was that TCR beta sequences accurately predicted the HLA-A and HLA-B alleles for most subjects in the first cohort. Over 15 rarely observed V segments, including chromosome 9 orphons, were excluded from the earlier analysis of several hundred of the donors because counts were too low. The study gave a list of under 200 TCR beta chains associated with cytomegalovirus. In a later genetic analysis, fewer N-insertions in productive TCRs were reported among donors in an Asian-associated ancestry cluster than the 666-donor mean. In an earlier analysis of fewer than 750 of the donors, most TCR beta V segments were observed in productive rearrangements about 87% or about 30% of the time, broadly matching IMGT annotations. Specific HLA alleles were associated with 15,000 to 20,000 TCR beta sequences at a false discovery rate of 0.05 in a later analysis. A later analysis reported that several top co-occurrence clusters appeared linked to parvovirus B19, influenza, CMV and Epstein-Barr virus. In both the original and validation cohorts, the classifier was reported to diagnose cytomegalovirus status with high specificity and sensitivity. The presence/absence analyses assumed that sequencing depth was roughly uniform across donors, and that assumption may not be true. Across donors, most TCR sequences were observed very rarely, whereas some public TCRs were present in many individuals. Immune exposure information for the cohort was limited to CMV serostatus. When HLA alleles, especially DR and DQ, strongly co-occurred, attributing TCR associations to individual alleles was difficult. A cluster of highly shared sequence variants was judged likely to be a technical artifact of the sequencing pipeline.

In total, 500 to 700 healthy bone marrow donors made up the cohort. All cohort members were sampled while nominally healthy, although unrecorded immune exposures were likely present. The donor was CMV seropositive and was included in the group of 300 or so seropositive cohort members. Each donor provided a peripheral blood sample, and peripheral blood mononuclear cells were used for TCR beta sequencing. The Qiagen DNeasy Blood Extraction Kit was used to extract genomic DNA from the blood cell samples. In regard to this clone: This clone's antigen is unknown. Base-call qualities are not available, and no considerably larger clone is one nucleotide away.

The CDR3 goes from the cysteine to the phenylalanine over 14 residues. The kept DNA is CDR3 alone, 42 bases in frame from the first base. V and J are trimmed by 6 bases and 4 bases, and the gene matches miss 3 bases of the junction. CDR1 and CDR2 are read off the germline V gene as SGHTA and FQGNSA. Library construction relied on the immunoSEQ multiplex PCR assay. For the multiplex PCR, a mixture combining 60 forward primers for TCR Vbeta segments and 13 reverse primers for TCR Jbeta segments was used. The CDR3 region of rearranged TCR beta genes was amplified from genomic DNA with a multiplex PCR assay. On the Illumina HiSeq System, the amplified TCR beta libraries were sequenced as 87-base-pair reads. Per the source publication's procedure: In a later analysis, roughly 80 million unique TCR beta chains were counted across the approximately 640 repertoires, and roughly 10 million of these chains were shared by at least two donors. A nearest-neighbor algorithm error-corrected the raw reads and collapsed the reads into unique sequences, merging closely related sequences to remove PCR and sequencing errors. CDR3 sequences were aligned to IMGT reference sequences to assign V, D and J gene segments. For a sequence to be retained, a match of at least six nucleotides was required to both a V gene segment and a J gene segment. Rearrangements were classified as productive when the CDR3 lacked stop codons and remained in frame with V and J, and all other rearrangements were classified as non-productive. Following IMGT convention, CDR3 was defined as the stretch from the second conserved V-encoded cysteine up to the conserved J-encoded phenylalanine. In an earlier analysis of some 550 of the donors, sequences lacking an unambiguous match to a single V gene segment were excluded. In an earlier analysis of a few hundred of the donors, V segments were called functional above 56.7% productive rearrangements and were called segregating when the between-donor standard deviation exceeded 5%. A statistical classification framework was built to diagnose cytomegalovirus status from the catalog of TCR beta chain sequences. In a later analysis, V and J genes were assigned by comparing TCR nucleotide sequences against IMGT/GENE-DB human TR gene sequences. A later analysis assigned CDR3 sequences and most-parsimonious VDJ recombination scenarios with the TCRdist pipeline. In a later analysis, each TCR beta chain was defined by its CDR3 amino acid sequence together with its V-gene family, and reads lacking a unique V-gene family were excluded. To address suspected cross-contamination and a sequencing artifact, a later analysis removed a few hundred highly shared, low-generation-probability nucleotide sequences. In a later analysis, a clonal expansion index for each public chain was calculated from normalized within-repertoire ranks of inferred template counts. A later analysis computed generation probabilities with a VDJ recombination model fitted to out-of-frame rearrangements, and checked the results against IGoR. In a later analysis, hypergeometric tests were used to score TCR-TCR, TCR-HLA and TCR-CMV co-occurrence, with a repertoire-size bias correction applied to TCR pairs. A later analysis estimated false discovery rates by permuting HLA or CMV assignments 20 times. In a later analysis, co-occurring TCRs were grouped using DBSCAN, and TCRdist sequence similarity was added for clustering within HLA-allele-positive subsets. For co-occurrence clustering, repertoires with fewer than 30,000 or more than 120,000 public chains were excluded, along with about five repertoires with anomalous nucleotide sharing. TCRdb obtained this table from immuneACCESS and retained in-frame rearrangements with V and J assigned. These tables miss some clones; where compared with another copy, unresolved V genes account for less than half of the shortfall, and the remainder is unexplained. The D gene and trimming were derived from the DNA, and the V and J assignments and clone size from that table. This sample comprises fewer than 200,000 clones, about 63% of them detected only once. The top ten clones comprise 2.8% of the sample.

The chain is made from TRBV7-2 and TRBJ2-2; TRBD2 matches 9 bases in the middle. This TCR derives from a middle-aged woman in good health and CMV-seropositive. Sequenced input: PBMCs. The CDR3 is CASSGLALTGELFF. The DNA sequence reads TGTGCCAGCAGTGGACTAGCGCTCACCGGGGAGCTGTTTTTT.